A selection of T cell receptor beta chains follows, all from one sample in a study of metastatic and nonmetastatic thyroid tumors. TCRdb reprocessed the PCR reads via MiXCR. The sample holds tens of thousands of clones, roughly 17% seen once. Specimen: tumor tissue. The source is a female donor with papillary thyroid cancer or a benign thyroid nodule (not recorded which). Some clones in this sample may be carry-over from other donors' samples. The CDR3 runs from the conserved cysteine through the conserved F or W. The order of the fields is D gene, J gene, V gene, CDR3 protein. The D gene is left open where the match is weak.

TRBD2	TRBJ2-1	TRBV18	CASSPGVGTSDRGNEQFF
-	TRBJ1-5	TRBV20-1	CSARGPRDQPQHF
-	TRBJ2-5	TRBV5-1	CASSLAAGTPQETQYF
-	TRBJ1-2	TRBV28	CASSEASSTRNYGYTF
-	TRBJ2-7	TRBV4-1	CASSHTGDEQYF
-	TRBJ1-1	TRBV24-1	CSTSGLYTEAFF
TRBD1	TRBJ1-6	TRBV11-2	CASSQDRGLSPLHF
-	TRBJ1-1	TRBV20-1	CSALIQGGDTEAFF
-	TRBJ1-4	TRBV18	CASSPNRGATNEKLFF
-	TRBJ2-3	TRBV2	CASSLNTDAQYF
-	TRBJ1-2	TRBV7-9	CASTDHNF
TRBD1	TRBJ1-2	TRBV7-9	CASSLLGQGPGGYTF
-	TRBJ2-3	TRBV11-3	CASSPASQGITQYF
-	TRBJ1-5	TRBV24-1	CATSDLQSNQPQHF
-	TRBJ2-3	TRBV29-1	CSVEGADTQYF
-	TRBJ2-7	TRBV19	CANRGTAGEKYF
-	TRBJ2-3	TRBV5-1	CASSPTWTATSTDTQYF
-	TRBJ2-1	TRBV4-2	CASSQDKNGYNEQFF
-	TRBJ1-1	TRBV20-1	CSVAGRGRGWETTEAFF
-	TRBJ2-7	TRBV2	CASSERWADEQYF
-	TRBJ1-2	TRBV11-3	CASSLGGGGDYGYTF
-	TRBJ2-2	TRBV5-1	CASSWSGTPNTGELFF
-	TRBJ1-4	TRBV12-3/TRBV12-4	CASTPVSGGREKLFF
-	TRBJ1-2	TRBV7-2	CASSPRGHYGYTF
-	TRBJ2-7	TRBV30	CAWSGAREQYF
-	TRBJ2-1	TRBV13	CASSSEINEQFF
TRBD1	TRBJ1-5	TRBV11-2	CASSLEQGKADSNQPQHF
-	TRBJ2-3	TRBV7-8	CASSLVGGGRTADTQYF
TRBD1	TRBJ2-2	TRBV7-2	CASSLAGTGGFAGELFF
-	TRBJ2-6	TRBV29-1	CSVPQGSGANVLTF
-	TRBJ2-1	TRBV7-2	CASSQDMVNEQFF
-	TRBJ2-5	TRBV5-4	CASSPLRAGEETQYF
TRBD2	TRBJ2-7	TRBV11-2	CASSGVVLGGRGEQYF
-	TRBJ1-6	TRBV6-6	CASSYSNSPLHF
-	TRBJ1-4	TRBV11-2	CASSLVYRKGEKLFF
TRBD1	TRBJ1-2	TRBV12-3/TRBV12-4	CASSQGTGRGRDGYTF
TRBD2	TRBJ2-7	TRBV24-1	CATSERTSGSPEYF
TRBD1	TRBJ2-7	TRBV12-3/TRBV12-4	CASSFGQGLEQYF
-	TRBJ2-1	TRBV7-9	CASSSGESAYNEQFF
-	TRBJ2-3	TRBV19	CASSLTGNTDTQYF
TRBD1	TRBJ2-1	TRBV18	CASSPGDRSRSYNEQFF
-	TRBJ1-3	TRBV30	CASGGIWGNTIYF
TRBD2	TRBJ2-3	TRBV20-1	CSAEPSAGAGTYTQYF
-	TRBJ2-2	TRBV18	CASSPQQANTGELFF
-	TRBJ2-2	TRBV19	CASSTQGRHGELFF
-	TRBJ2-2	TRBV11-3	CASSIRNTGELFF
TRBD1	TRBJ1-1	TRBV18	CASSHDRVNAAAFF
-	TRBJ2-7	TRBV24-1	CTTSDTGGGGEQYF
TRBD1	TRBJ2-2	TRBV4-3	CASSQNPTGEDTGELFF